This TCR beta chain came from a study of beta chain features in type 1 diabetes. Sequencing targeted expressed TCRB transcripts, as all isolated RNA had been reverse transcribed. Here immunoSEQ multiplex PCR was the method, and the copy in TCRdb shows in-frame clones only, minus some. The sample has about 350,000 clones, about 19% seen once. Sorted CD4+ subsets: naive, central memory, regulatory, stem cell-like memory (CD45RO/CCR7/CD25/CD127/CD95/CD27 panel). There are 14 residues in the CDR3. Germline V CDR1 and CDR2: SNHLY, FYNNEI. Trimming removed 5 bases from V and 1 base from J; junction bases left unmatched: 2.

The sample taken for sequencing was naive CD4+ T cells from blood. The sequence came from a woman under 30 in good health. This sequence joins TRBV2 and TRBJ2-5, with 9 positions matching TRBD1. The CDR3 loop reads CASSRDRAQETQYF. Written as DNA, the CDR3 is TGTGCCAGCAGTAGGGACAGGGCCCAAGAGACCCAGTACTTC. Full variable domain (missing parts from reference TRBV2 and TRBJ2-5): EPEVTQTPSHQVTQMGQEVILRCVPISNHLYFYWYRQILGQKVEFLVSFYNNEISEKSEIFDDQFSVERPDGSNFTLKIRSTKLEDSAMYFCASSRDRAQETQYFGPGTRLLVL.